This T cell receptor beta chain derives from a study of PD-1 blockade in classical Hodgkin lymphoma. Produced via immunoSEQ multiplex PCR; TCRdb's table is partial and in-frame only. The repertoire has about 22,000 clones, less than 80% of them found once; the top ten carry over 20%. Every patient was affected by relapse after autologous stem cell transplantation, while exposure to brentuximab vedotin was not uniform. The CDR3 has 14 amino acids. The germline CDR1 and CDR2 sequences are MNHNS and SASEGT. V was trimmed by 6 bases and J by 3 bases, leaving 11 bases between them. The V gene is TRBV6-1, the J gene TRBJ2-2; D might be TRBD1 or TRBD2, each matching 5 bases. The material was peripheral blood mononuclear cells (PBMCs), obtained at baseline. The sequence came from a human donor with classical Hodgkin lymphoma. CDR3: CASRQGTYTGELFF. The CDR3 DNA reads TGTGCCAGCAGGCAAGGGACGTACACCGGGGAGCTGTTTTTT.